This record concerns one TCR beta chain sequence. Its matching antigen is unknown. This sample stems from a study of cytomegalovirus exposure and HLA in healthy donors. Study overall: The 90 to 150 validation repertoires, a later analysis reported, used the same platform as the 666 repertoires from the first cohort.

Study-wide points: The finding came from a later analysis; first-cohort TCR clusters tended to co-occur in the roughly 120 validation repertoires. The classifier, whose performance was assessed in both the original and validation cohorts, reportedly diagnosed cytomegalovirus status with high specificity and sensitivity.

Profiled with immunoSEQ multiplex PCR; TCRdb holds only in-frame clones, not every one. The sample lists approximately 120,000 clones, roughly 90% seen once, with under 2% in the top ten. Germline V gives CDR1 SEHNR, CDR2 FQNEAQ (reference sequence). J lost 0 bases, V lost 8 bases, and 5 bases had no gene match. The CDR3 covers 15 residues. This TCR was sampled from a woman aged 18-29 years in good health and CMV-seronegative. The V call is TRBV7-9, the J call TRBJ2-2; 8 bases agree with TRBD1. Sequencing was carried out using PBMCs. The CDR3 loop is CASGKDRANTGELFF. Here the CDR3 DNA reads TGTGCCAGCGGCAAGGACAGGGCGAACACCGGGGAGCTGTTTTTT.